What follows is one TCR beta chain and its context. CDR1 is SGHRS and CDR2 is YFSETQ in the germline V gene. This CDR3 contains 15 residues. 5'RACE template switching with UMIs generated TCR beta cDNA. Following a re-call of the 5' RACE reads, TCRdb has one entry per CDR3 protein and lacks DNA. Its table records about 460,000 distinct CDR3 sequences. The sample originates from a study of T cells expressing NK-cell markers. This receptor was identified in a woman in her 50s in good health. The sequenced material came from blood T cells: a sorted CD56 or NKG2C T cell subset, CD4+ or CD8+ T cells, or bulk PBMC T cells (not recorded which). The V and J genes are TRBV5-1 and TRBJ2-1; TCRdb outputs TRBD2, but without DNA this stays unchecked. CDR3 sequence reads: CASSLGSSGYNEQFF.